This TCR beta chain was identified during a study of PD-L1 blockade in urothelial cancer. The wider study: Enrolled patients had been treated previously with 0 to 3 chemotherapy regimens. Reported median T cell count for blood samples was roughly 140,000.

Synthetic analogs of TCR templates were spiked into every PCR. TCRdb keeps only in-frame clones here, not all; method: immunoSEQ multiplex PCR. The table includes tens of thousands of clones, approximately 86% detected once. The germline CDR1 and CDR2 sequences are SGDLS and YYNGEE. V gave up 2 bases and J gave up 9 bases, with 9 bases separating them. The CDR3 extends over 13 amino acids. The material was PBMCs, obtained around atezolizumab (anti-PD-L1) treatment. This rearrangement joins TRBV9 to TRBJ1-6, with a weak D call TRBD1 (5 bases). The sequence came from a man in his sixties with urothelial cancer. The CDR3 coding sequence is TGTGCCAGCAGCGTGGGGGGAGGTTCACCCCTCCACTTT. Translation gives CASSVGGGSPLHF.